This T cell receptor (beta chain) came from a study of T cell changes during pregnancy in multiple sclerosis. Profiling relied on immunoSEQ multiplex PCR, and the TCRdb table lists in-frame clones only, not all of them. The data show approximately 45,000 clones, under 90% seen once. The source is a female donor with multiple sclerosis, enrolled in a pregnancy study. This specimen consisted of CD4+ T cells from peripheral blood mononuclear cells, obtained before pregnancy.

The DNA of the CDR3 is TGCGCCAGCAGCCTTATACTTCAGACAGGGACGAACACCGGGGAGCTGTTTTTT. Protein sequence: CASSLILQTGTNTGELFF. This chain links TRBV5-1 with TRBJ2-2; 7 nucleotides agree with TRBD1. From germline, CDR1 is SGHRS and CDR2 YFSETQ. Trimming cost V 4 bases and J 0 bases; bases outside gene matches: 12. This CDR3 comprises 18 residues.